This T cell receptor (beta chain) was captured in a study of shared clonotypes between healthy human individuals. Germline loops: CDR1 SNHLY, CDR2 FYNNEI. Trimming shortened V by 7 bases and J by 1 base, and 17 bases separated the two germline ends. The CDR3 is 16 amino acids. Terminally differentiated effector memory CD45RA+ cells were excluded from the naive CD8 cells, which were CD45RO-negative and positively selected for CCR7. Here immunoSEQ multiplex PCR was the method, and the copy in TCRdb shows in-frame clones only, minus some. The sample includes about 2,100,000 clones, 90% to 95% of them seen just once.

The J gene is TRBJ2-1, the V gene TRBV2; a weak D match, TRBD2 (7 bases). This TCR was recovered from a man younger than 30 in good health. Some clones in this sample may be carry-over from other donors' samples. Sequencing input: naive CD8+ T cells from PBMCs. The CDR3 nucleotides are TGTGCCAGCAAAGGTCGGGGGCGGGGGTCCTACAATGAGCAGTTCTTC. Amino acid sequence: CASKGRGRGSYNEQFF.